The present T cell receptor (beta chain) was sequenced within a study of blood T cell repertoires in COVID-19. This CDR3 comprises 15 residues. Germline lookup yields CDR1 MDHEN and CDR2 SYDVKM. V lost 4 bases, J lost 1 base, and 3 bases stayed unmatched. The table came from immunoSEQ multiplex PCR; TCRdb's copy has only in-frame clones and leaves some out. In the table there are under 45,000 clones, just under 90% of which are singletons. The rearrangement links TRBV28 to TRBJ1-5, with 8 bases fitting TRBD1. Sequencing used peripheral blood. This receptor was identified in a man aged 40-50 years with COVID-19, enrolled during active disease. This CDR3 reads CASSSGQGSNQPQHF. Here the CDR3 DNA reads TGTGCCAGCAGTTCCGGACAGGGAAGCAATCAGCCCCAGCATTTT.